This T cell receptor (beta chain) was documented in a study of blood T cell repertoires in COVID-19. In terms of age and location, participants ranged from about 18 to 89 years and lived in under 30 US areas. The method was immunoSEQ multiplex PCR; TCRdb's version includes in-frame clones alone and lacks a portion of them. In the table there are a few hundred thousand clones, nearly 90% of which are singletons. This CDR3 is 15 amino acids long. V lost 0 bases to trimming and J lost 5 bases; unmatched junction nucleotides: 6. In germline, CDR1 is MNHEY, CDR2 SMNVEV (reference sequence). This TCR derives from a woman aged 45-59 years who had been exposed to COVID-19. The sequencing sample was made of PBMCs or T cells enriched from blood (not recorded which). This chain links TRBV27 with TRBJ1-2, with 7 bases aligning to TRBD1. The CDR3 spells CASSLSLSRGYGYTF. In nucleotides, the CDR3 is TGTGCCAGCAGTTTATCCCTTAGCAGGGGGTATGGCTACACCTTC.